This T cell receptor (beta chain) was found in a study of tumor and adjacent non-tumor tissue in lung cancer. Study-level information: Samples averaged roughly 4 million productive TCRbeta reads each.

With regard to this clonotype: What it binds is not known.

Three rounds of nested PCR, following a modified ARM-PCR protocol, produced the TCRbeta library. TCRdb re-analysed the multiplex PCR reads in MiXCR, keeping a single row per CDR3 protein. The table includes about 90,000 distinct CDR3 sequences, about 77% detected once. Study outcomes and limitations: Normal lung showed higher cumulative top 100 clone frequency than tumor.

The length of the CDR3 is 18 residues. V gave up 2 bases and J gave up 3 bases, with 20 bases separating them. Germline CDR1 is ENHRY and CDR2 is SYGVKD. The template was RNA from unsorted bulk tissue. The normal lung tissue was taken more than 3 cm from the tumor edge. The rearrangement links TRBV10-3 to TRBJ2-1; D gene uncertain. This TCR was recovered from a woman between 45 and 60 years old with non-small cell lung cancer. Sample: distant non-tumor lung tissue. CDR3 DNA: TGTGCCATCAGTGAGCACCATCCTAGTAGCCCACTCTACAATGAGCAGTTCTTC. It encodes CAISEHHPSSPLYNEQFF.